A selection of T cell receptor beta chains follows, all from one sample in a study of memory B cells and T cells in multiple sclerosis. Produced via immunoSEQ multiplex PCR; TCRdb's table is partial and in-frame only. The sample lists 46,000 or so clones; roughly four fifths were seen once. These TCRs' antigens remain unknown. What was sequenced was PBMCs from blood kept in culture. These receptors were collected from a human donor with multiple sclerosis. Each CDR3 is given with its conserved first and last residue. The D gene is left open where the match is weak. Clone size appears in some rows only: once, few, many, or a class for an expanded clone.

d_call j_call v_call clone_size cdr3_nt cdr3_aa
NA TRBJ2-1 TRBV2 NA TGTGCCAGCAGTGAAAGGAGCATTTTAAACAATGAGCAGTTCTTC CASSERSILNNEQFF
NA TRBJ1-6 TRBV2 NA TGTGCCAGCAGTGAGATGCAGGGTGATTCACCCCTCCACTTT CASSEMQGDSPLHF
TRBD1 TRBJ2-7 TRBV5-1 NA TGCGCCAGCAGCACGACAGGGGCCGAGCAGTACTTC CASSTTGAEQYF
NA TRBJ1-6 TRBV7-2 few TGTGCCAGCAGCTTAAGACAGCCCAATTCACCCCTCCACTTT CASSLRQPNSPLHF
NA TRBJ2-7 TRBV7-3 NA TGTGCCAGCAGCTCCTCGACAGGCGCCTACGAGCAGTACTTC CASSSSTGAYEQYF
NA TRBJ1-1 TRBV11-2 NA TGTGCCAGCAGCTTTACAGGGAACACTGAAGCTTTCTTT CASSFTGNTEAFF
NA TRBJ1-2 TRBV29-1 NA TGCAGCGTCATAACCCCGGGCAGCGCTAACTATGGCTACACCTTC CSVITPGSANYGYTF
TRBD2 TRBJ2-1 TRBV11-2 NA TGTGCCAGCAGTCCCCTAGCGGTAAGCTCCTACAATGAGCAGTTCTTC CASSPLAVSSYNEQFF
TRBD1 TRBJ2-1 TRBV11-3 NA TGTGCCAGCAGCTCTTATGGTGAGGGGGCGCAGGGTGAGCAGTTCTTC CASSSYGEGAQGEQFF
NA TRBJ2-5 TRBV5-1 once TGCGCCAGCAGCTTGGGCCAGCAAGAGACCCAGTACTTC CASSLGQQETQYF
NA TRBJ2-3 TRBV5-6 NA TGTGCCAGCACCCCAACCCCTTTTTCTAGCACAGATACGCAGTATTTT CASTPTPFSSTDTQYF
NA TRBJ1-5 TRBV27 NA TGTGCCAGCAGTTTATCGTACAATCAGCCCCAGCATTTT CASSLSYNQPQHF
TRBD1 TRBJ1-1 TRBV6-1 NA TGTGCCAGCAGTGGAACGACAGGGCAAAACACTGAAGCTTTCTTT CASSGTTGQNTEAFF
NA TRBJ1-1 TRBV28 once TGTGCCAGCAGGCGGTCCCTCGGAACTGAAGCTTTCTTT CASRRSLGTEAFF
NA TRBJ2-1 TRBV11-2 NA TGTGCCAGCAGCTTAGATTTAGCATACAATGAGCAGTTCTTC CASSLDLAYNEQFF
NA TRBJ1-1 TRBV2 NA TGTGCCAGCAGTGTCACAGAGGGGGGATCCGAAGCTTTCTTT CASSVTEGGSEAFF
TRBD1 TRBJ1-2 TRBV5-1 NA TGCGCCAGTGGACAGGGTCCAGGGTATGGCTACACCTTC CASGQGPGYGYTF
NA TRBJ1-6 TRBV7-2 NA TGTGCCAGCAGCGGAAGACACGGTCCCAATTCACCCCTCCACTTT CASSGRHGPNSPLHF
NA TRBJ1-2 TRBV7-8 NA TGTGCCAGCAGCCGCGAAGGGGCCGGGGACTATGGCTACACCTTC CASSREGAGDYGYTF
NA TRBJ1-5 TRBV7-2 NA TGTGCCAGCAGCCCCCGGTACAATCAGCCCCAGCATTTT CASSPRYNQPQHF
NA TRBJ2-7 TRBV19 few TGTGCCAGTAGTATGACAGGACACGAGCAGTACTTC CASSMTGHEQYF
NA TRBJ1-1 TRBV7-2 NA TGTGCCAGCAGCTTAGCCCCCAACACTGAAGCTTTCTTT CASSLAPNTEAFF
NA TRBJ2-6 TRBV5-1 NA TGCGCCAGCAGCTTGGCCGGCGGGGTCGGGGCCAACGTCCTGACTTTC CASSLAGGVGANVLTF
NA TRBJ1-2 TRBV30 NA TGTGCCTGGAGTGTCAACTATGGCTACACCTTC CAWSVNYGYTF
TRBD1 TRBJ1-2 TRBV7-2 NA TGTGCCAGCAACTTCAACCTCCGGGACAGAAACTATGGCTACACCTTC CASNFNLRDRNYGYTF
TRBD2 TRBJ2-3 TRBV7-6 NA TGTGCCAGCAGCTTAGAGGCTAGCGGGGGGAACCCAGATACGCAGTATTTT CASSLEASGGNPDTQYF
NA TRBJ1-5 TRBV6-1 NA TGTGCCAGCAGTGCTAGGGGTAATCAGCCCCAGCATTTT CASSARGNQPQHF
NA TRBJ1-1 TRBV7-8 NA TGTGCCAGCAGCGTAGACCGACTGAACACTGAAGCTTTCTTT CASSVDRLNTEAFF
NA TRBJ1-1 TRBV14 NA TGTGCCAGCAGCCAAGAGTGGGCGGGGGAAGCTTTCTTT CASSQEWAGEAFF
NA TRBJ1-2 TRBV4-1 NA TGCGCCAGCAGCCTTGCTTGGCTGGATCACTATGGCTACACCTTC CASSLAWLDHYGYTF
TRBD1 TRBJ2-2 TRBV19 once TGTGCCAGTTCACAGGGGGCAGACACCGGGGAGCTGTTTTTT CASSQGADTGELFF